Listed here are 32 T cell receptor beta chains from one sample, sequenced in a study of cytomegalovirus exposure and HLA in healthy donors. The PCR used 60 Vbeta and 13 Jbeta primers. The table came from immunoSEQ multiplex PCR; TCRdb's copy has only in-frame clones and leaves some out. The data show roughly 52,000 clones, with around three quarters seen just once and over 1.1% held by the top ten. Sequenced input: PBMCs. These receptor sequences come from a female donor in good health and CMV-seronegative.

The chain carries TRBV4-3 and TRBJ1-4; TRBD1 might be the D (5 bases). The ends were cut back, 3 bases at V and 2 bases at J, with 13 bases in the middle. The CDR3 length is 16 residues. Germline V lookup: CDR1 LGHNA, CDR2 YSLEER. For the CDR3, the DNA is TGCGCCAGCAGCCAGGCGAAAGGGGTCACTAATGAAAAACTGTTTTTT. The encoded protein is CASSQAKGVTNEKLFF.

The chain joins TRBV6-1 to TRBJ2-5, with 9 bases identical to TRBD1. The CDR3 is 14 residues long. The germline V gene encodes CDR1 MNHNS and CDR2 SASEGT. The V gene end was trimmed by 6 bases and the J gene end by 3 bases; junction bases not matched to a gene: 5. The CDR3 protein is CASRTTGGKETQYF. The CDR3 nucleotides read TGTGCCAGCAGGACGACAGGGGGAAAAGAGACCCAGTACTTC.

On this clone itself: The junction shows a germline mismatch at one end, possibly a read error. This chain links TRBV6-1 with TRBJ1-4, with D maybe TRBD1 (5 bases). The CDR3 consists of 16 residues. The germline V gene has CDR1 MNHNS and CDR2 SASEGT. CDR3: CASSEEVGQGNDKLFF. As DNA, the CDR3 is TGTGCCAGCAGTGAAGAGGTTGGGCAGGGCAATGACAAACTGTTTTTT.

The V call is TRBV6-1, the J call TRBJ2-7; no reliable D call. The CDR3 consists of 11 residues. In germline, CDR1 is MNHNS, CDR2 SASEGT. Trimming took off 10 bases at V and 7 bases at J, with 14 bases between the two ends. This CDR3 reads CATLFLWEQYF. The CDR3 DNA is TGTGCCACCCTATTCCTCTGGGAGCAGTACTTC.

This clone came up once. V usage is TRBV4-2 and J usage is TRBJ1-1; 8 bases are a match to TRBD1. The germline V gene has CDR1 LGHNA and CDR2 YNFKEQ. The CDR3 consists of 15 residues. The J segment lost 0 bases and the V segment lost 1 base, leaving 1 base of the junction unmatched. The CDR3 nucleotides are TGTGCCAGCAGCCAAGGGACAGGGCTGAACACTGAAGCTTTCTTT. Translating gives CASSQGTGLNTEAFF.

The chain combines TRBV7-9 with TRBJ2-7, with 10 bases fitting TRBD1. Trimming at V came to 5 bases and at J to 0 bases, leaving 4 bases not matched to a gene. Germline V lookup: CDR1 SEHNR, CDR2 FQNEAQ (reference sequence). The CDR3 sequence is 15 residues long. In nucleotides, the CDR3 is TGTGCCAGCAGCGCCGGGACAGGGGTCTCCTACGAGCAGTACTTC. This translates into CASSAGTGVSYEQYF. Combining the CDR3 with reference TRBV7-9 and TRBJ2-7 gives the whole variable domain DTGVSQNPRHKITKRGQNVTFRCDPISEHNRLYWYRQTLGQGPEFLTYFQNEAQLEKSRLLSDRFSAERPKGSFSTLEIQRTEQGDSAMYLCASSAGTGVSYEQYFGPGTRLTVT.

This chain connects TRBV5-1 to TRBJ2-1; D is possibly TRBD2 (6 bases). CDR1 and CDR2 (germline): SGHRS, YFSETQ. The V end was cut by 5 bases, the J end by 0 bases, with 21 bases between. The CDR3 spans 18 residues. CDR3 DNA sequence: TGCGCCAGCAGTAGGGACTGGAGACCTCTAAGCTCCTACAATGAGCAGTTCTTC. Translation gives CASSRDWRPLSSYNEQFF.

The J gene is TRBJ2-7, the V gene TRBV2; D gene unclear. The CDR3 extends over 13 amino acids. CDR1 and CDR2 from the germline V gene are SNHLY and FYNNEI. V lost 4 bases, J lost 4 bases, and 11 bases lay in between. CDR3 sequence reads: CASSGVQPYEQYF. For the CDR3, the DNA is TGTGCCAGCAGTGGTGTACAACCTTACGAGCAGTACTTC. The full variable domain, in which reference TRBV2 and TRBJ2-7 provide the parts outside the CDR3, is EPEVTQTPSHQVTQMGQEVILRCVPISNHLYFYWYRQILGQKVEFLVSFYNNEISEKSEIFDDQFSVERPDGSNFTLKIRSTKLEDSAMYFCASSGVQPYEQYFGPGTRLTVT.

The chain employs TRBV7-3 and TRBJ2-3, with D perhaps TRBD1 (6 bases). The CDR3 extends over 14 amino acids. The ends were cut back, 6 bases at V and 4 bases at J, with 14 bases in the middle. The V gene's germline CDR1 is SGHTA and CDR2 FQGTGA. In DNA, the CDR3 is TGTGCCAGCAGTGAACAGGGAATCGCAGATACGCAGTATTTT. It codes for CASSEQGIADTQYF.

The chain recombines TRBV10-3 with TRBJ1-3; 11 positions agree with TRBD1. With 3 bases clipped from V and 2 bases from J, the junction kept 6 bases outside the gene matches. Germline V gene data show CDR1 as ENHRY and CDR2 as SYGVKD. The CDR3 contains 17 residues. In nucleotides, the CDR3 is TGTGCCATCAGTGACCCCGTGGGACAGGGGGCTGGAAACACCATATATTTT. Translated: CAISDPVGQGAGNTIYF.

The chain links TRBV6-1 to TRBJ2-7; TRBD1 agrees at 7 bases. Germline-derived CDR1 and CDR2 are MNHNS and SASEGT. This CDR3 has 13 residues. V was clipped by 7 bases and J by 4 bases; unmatched bases: 7. The CDR3 DNA sequence: TGTGCCAGCACCCCAGGGGGACCTTACGAGCAGTACTTC. Translating it yields CASTPGGPYEQYF.

The chain combines TRBV30 with TRBJ1-4; 10 bases align to TRBD1. The CDR3 has 13 residues. V lost 5 bases, J lost 6 bases, and 3 bases stayed unmatched. In germline, CDR1 is GTSNPN, CDR2 SVGIG (reference sequence). CDR3 nucleotides: TGTGCCTGGTCCGGGACAGGGGATGAAAAACTGTTTTTT. Protein product: CAWSGTGDEKLFF.

The chain links TRBV6-5 to TRBJ1-5; 9 bases are a match to TRBD1. Germline lookup yields CDR1 MNHEY and CDR2 SVGAGI. V was pared by 5 bases and J by 7 bases, with 9 bases of the junction left unmatched. The CDR3 runs 15 residues. The CDR3 spells CASSPWTGEEQPQHF. The CDR3 nucleotides read TGTGCCAGCAGTCCGTGGACAGGGGAAGAACAGCCCCAGCATTTT.

The chain joins TRBV5-5 to TRBJ2-5; 10 bases are a match to TRBD2. CDR1 and CDR2 from the germline V gene are SGHKS and YYEKEE (reference sequence). CDR3 length: 16 amino acids. V dropped 4 bases and J dropped 4; count of bases not matched to a gene: 10. Here the CDR3 reads CASSPERGGPSETQYF. CDR3 nucleotides: TGTGCCAGCAGCCCCGAGCGGGGGGGCCCTTCAGAGACCCAGTACTTC.

This clone appeared a single time. V and J are TRBV13 and TRBJ2-1, with 8 bases matching TRBD1. The CDR3 has 12 residues. V gave up 5 bases and J gave up 8 bases; unmatched junction bases: 2. Germline loops: CDR1 PRHDT, CDR2 FYEKMQ (reference sequence). The CDR3 reads CASSHRGDEQFF. CDR3 in DNA: TGTGCCAGCAGCCACAGGGGGGATGAGCAGTTCTTC.

The chain has TRBV6-6 and TRBJ1-1, with 8 positions matching TRBD1. After removal of 2 bases from V and 0 bases from J, the junction contained 5 bases not matched to a gene. Looked up from germline, CDR1 is MNHNY and CDR2 is SVGAGI (reference sequence). This CDR3 comprises 16 residues. This CDR3 reads CASSYPQGAVNTEAFF. As DNA, the CDR3 is TGTGCCAGCAGTTACCCCCAGGGGGCGGTGAACACTGAAGCTTTCTTT.

This clone was observed a handful of times. The V gene is TRBV6-5, the J gene TRBJ1-1; possible D gene TRBD1, 6 bases. Per germline, CDR1 MNHEY and CDR2 SVGAGI. Trimming shortened V by 4 bases and J by 1 base, and 16 bases separated the two germline ends. This CDR3 comprises 16 residues. The CDR3 DNA reads TGTGCCAGCAGTTCCCTTGGAAAGGGGGAGAACACTGAAGCTTTCTTT. Amino acids: CASSSLGKGENTEAFF.

This clone has more than one count but fewer than ten. The genes are TRBV6-1 and TRBJ1-1; D unclear. This CDR3 comprises 13 residues. Trimming took 1 base from V and 0 from J, leaving 3 bases between them. Germline CDR1 and CDR2: MNHNS and SASEGT. This chain's CDR3 is CASSEGLNTEAFF. The DNA for the CDR3 is TGTGCCAGCAGTGAAGGGCTGAACACTGAAGCTTTCTTT.

As regards this clone: The same CDR3 is also encoded by other DNA sequences in this sample. This chain joins TRBV5-5 and TRBJ1-1; D unclear. Germline values: CDR1 SGHKS, CDR2 YYEKEE (reference sequence). Trimming left V 1 base short and J 6 bases short, with 10 bases between. This CDR3 is 13 amino acids long. The CDR3 loop reads CASSLLLSAEAFF. In DNA, the CDR3 is TGTGCCAGCAGCTTGCTCTTGTCGGCTGAAGCTTTCTTT.

The chain couples TRBV9 to TRBJ2-2; TRBD2 is a possible D gene (6 bases). Germline lookup yields CDR1 SGDLS and CDR2 YYNGEE. The V end lost 0 bases, the J end lost 5 bases, and 11 bases lay between the germline ends. The CDR3 runs to 15 residues. CDR3 amino acids: CASSVGPGETGELFF. CDR3 DNA sequence: TGTGCCAGCAGCGTAGGCCCGGGAGAGACCGGGGAGCTGTTTTTT. Using reference TRBV9 and TRBJ2-2 for the parts outside the CDR3, the full variable domain is DSGVTQTPKHLITATGQRVTLRCSPRSGDLSVYWYQQSLDQGLQFLIQYYNGEERAKGNILERFSAQQFPDLHSELNLSSLELGDSALYFCASSVGPGETGELFFGEGSRLTVL.

The chain joins TRBV7-9 to TRBJ1-1, with unresolved D. V lost 7 bases and J lost 4, with 22 bases in between. The CDR3 contains 16 residues. The germline V gene encodes CDR1 SEHNR and CDR2 FQNEAQ (reference sequence). The CDR3 reads CASIPAGWQIGTEAFF. The CDR3 DNA sequence: TGTGCCAGCATCCCGGCGGGGTGGCAGATCGGCACTGAAGCTTTCTTT.

Concerning this clone: The CDR3 carries no conserved terminal phenylalanine or tryptophan, so it likely arises from a read error. This chain connects TRBV5-4 to TRBJ1-1, with 12 bases lining up with TRBD1. Looked up from germline, CDR1 is SGHNT and CDR2 is YYREEE (reference sequence). The length of the CDR3 is 14 residues. After removal of 4 bases from V and 10 bases from J, the junction contained 8 bases not matched to a gene. This CDR3 is CASSPGQGANVAFV. CDR3 DNA: TGTGCCAGCAGCCCGGGACAGGGGGCGAACGTAGCTTTCGTT.

The chain couples TRBV6-5 to TRBJ1-5; the match to TRBD1 covers 7 bases. V lost 6 bases and J lost 6; bases outside the gene matches: 5. This CDR3 has 13 amino acids. Germline assignment: CDR1 MNHEY and CDR2 SVGAGI. CDR3 in DNA: TGTGCCAGCAGAGGGGGCGCGGGTCAGCCCCAGCATTTT. Translation gives CASRGGAGQPQHF.

The chain combines TRBV7-6 with TRBJ2-5; the D gene is possibly TRBD2 (6 bases). Between the trimmed V and J ends, which lost 4 bases and 3 bases, there was a span of 9 bases. Germline V lookup: CDR1 SGHVS, CDR2 FNYEAQ. This CDR3 comprises 13 residues. CDR3 sequence reads: CASSSGLEETQYF. The DNA of the CDR3 is TGTGCCAGCAGCTCGGGACTGGAAGAGACCCAGTACTTC.

J is TRBJ1-3 and V is TRBV4-1; D perhaps matches TRBD1 (6 bases). The CDR3 has 14 amino acids. Trimming cost V 4 bases and J 8 bases, with 15 bases left between them. Germline V gene data show CDR1 as MGHRA and CDR2 as YSYEKL. CDR3 sequence: CASSLSGVQDTIYF. The CDR3 nucleotides are TGCGCCAGCAGCCTCTCAGGGGTTCAAGACACCATATATTTT.

This chain links TRBV19 with TRBJ1-2; 8 bases agree with TRBD1. CDR1 is LNHDA, CDR2 SQIVND, per germline (reference sequence). The CDR3 sequence is 16 residues long. Unmatched junction bases numbered 10, after V lost 4 bases and J lost 3 bases. The CDR3 DNA reads as TGTGCCAGTAGTAGAGGGACAGGTAAACTCGACTATGGCTACACCTTC. It translates to CASSRGTGKLDYGYTF.

The chain is built from TRBV10-1 and TRBJ1-3; 9 nucleotides line up with TRBD1. The CDR3 is made up of 20 amino acids. J gave up 0 bases and V 7 bases, and 19 bases lay outside the gene matches. Per the germline V gene, CDR1 is WNHNN and CDR2 is SYGVQD (reference sequence). The CDR3: CASIFLPGQGSRGSGNTIYF. The CDR3 region has the DNA TGCGCCAGCATATTTCTGCCGGGACAGGGAAGCCGCGGCTCTGGAAACACCATATATTTT.

This clone has only one observation. Other DNA sequences in the same sample also yield this CDR3. The chain links TRBV12-5 to TRBJ2-7; a weak D match, TRBD2 (5 bases). CDR1 and CDR2 (germline): LGHNT, FRNRAP. V dropped 1 base and J dropped 2 bases, with 12 bases sitting between them. This CDR3 comprises 15 residues. The chain's CDR3 is CASGLGAGVPYEQYF. Written as DNA, the CDR3 is TGTGCTAGTGGTTTGGGGGCGGGCGTACCCTACGAGCAGTACTTC.

The chain uses TRBV7-8 and TRBJ1-5, with 7 bases fitting TRBD1. The CDR3 sequence is 17 residues long. The germline gives CDR1 SGHVS, CDR2 FQNEAQ. V shed 2 bases, J shed 6 bases, and the junction held 13 bases outside the gene matches. The CDR3 region has the DNA TGTGCCAGCAGCTTATGGGGGACAGCTAGAAGCGGTCAGCCCCAGCATTTT. Its protein is CASSLWGTARSGQPQHF. The full variable domain, in which reference TRBV7-8 and TRBJ1-5 provide the parts outside the CDR3, is GAGVSQSPRYKVAKRGQDVALRCDPISGHVSLFWYQQALGQGPEFLTYFQNEAQLDKSGLPSDRFFAERPEGSVSTLKIQRTQQEDSAVYLCASSLWGTARSGQPQHFGDGTRLSIL.

The chain is built from TRBV5-1 and TRBJ1-2, with D possibly being TRBD1 (6 bases). The CDR3 is 14 amino acids. The V gene lost 1 base and the J gene lost 7 bases, with 14 bases spanning the gap. Germline V gene data show CDR1 as SGHRS and CDR2 as YFSETQ. Here the CDR3 reads CASSLIGQGSGYTF. Written as DNA, the CDR3 is TGCGCCAGCAGCTTGATAGGGCAGGGGAGTGGCTACACCTTC.

The rearrangement joins TRBV7-6 to TRBJ1-3, with TRBD1 identical over 11 bases. CDR1 SGHVS and CDR2 FNYEAQ come from the germline V gene. V was pared by 2 bases and J by 6 bases, with 9 bases of the junction left unmatched. The CDR3 consists of 17 residues. CDR3 nucleotides: TGTGCCAGCAGCTTAAGGTTGCCGGGACAGGGGGTAAACACCATATATTTT. It is translated as CASSLRLPGQGVNTIYF.

This chain connects TRBV5-6 to TRBJ2-5, with D maybe TRBD1 (6 bases). The J call is uncertain, as TRBJ2-7 better fits the DNA end. Germline assignment: CDR1 SGHDT and CDR2 YYEEEE. This CDR3 spans 17 amino acids. The CDR3 region has the DNA TGTGCCAGCAGCATCCTTGGGGCCAGGGGCCACCCGTACGAGCAGTACTTC. The encoded protein is CASSILGARGHPYEQYF.